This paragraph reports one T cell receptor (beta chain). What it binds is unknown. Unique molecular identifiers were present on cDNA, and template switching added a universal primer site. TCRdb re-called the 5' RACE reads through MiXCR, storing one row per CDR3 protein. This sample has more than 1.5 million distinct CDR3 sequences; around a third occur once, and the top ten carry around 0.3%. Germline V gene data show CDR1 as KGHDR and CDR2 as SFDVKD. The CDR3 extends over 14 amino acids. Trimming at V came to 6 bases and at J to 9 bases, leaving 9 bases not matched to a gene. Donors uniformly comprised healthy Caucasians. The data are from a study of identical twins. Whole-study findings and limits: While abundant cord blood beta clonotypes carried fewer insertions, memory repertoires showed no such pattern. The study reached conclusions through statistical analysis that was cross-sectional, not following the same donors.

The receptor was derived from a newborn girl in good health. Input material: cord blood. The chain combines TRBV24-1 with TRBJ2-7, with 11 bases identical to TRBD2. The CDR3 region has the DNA TGTGCCACCAGTCGAACTAGCGGGAGTAAAGGGCAGTACTTC. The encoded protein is CATSRTSGSKGQYF.